The 7 T cell receptor beta chains presented below share a single source sample, sequenced in a study of shared clonotypes between healthy human individuals. Naive-designated CD8 cells lacked CD45RO, were positively enriched for CCR7, and omitted terminally differentiated effector memory CD45RA+ cells. Assay used: immunoSEQ multiplex PCR; TCRdb lists only in-frame clones, some missing. The sample records under 850,000 clones, around 92% being singletons. Source material: naive CD8+ T cells sorted from blood. The source of these receptors is a man aged 25-40 years in good health.

The genes are TRBV13 and TRBJ2-1; D perhaps matches TRBD1 (6 bases). The CDR3 consists of 14 residues. CDR1 and CDR2 (germline): PRHDT, FYEKMQ (reference sequence). Between the trimmed V and J ends, which lost 4 bases and 6 bases, there was a span of 13 bases. The CDR3 protein is CASSSETGLNEQFF. CDR3 bases: TGTGCCAGCAGCTCCGAGACAGGTCTCAATGAGCAGTTCTTC.

The gene calls are TRBV9 and TRBJ2-1, with 7 bases lining up with TRBD1. The CDR3 covers 16 residues. V lost 7 bases and J lost 4; bases outside the gene matches: 14. Germline assignment: CDR1 SGDLS and CDR2 YYNGEE. The CDR3 sequence: CASGRGSSQLYNEQFF. CDR3 sequence (DNA): TGTGCCAGCGGCAGGGGGTCGTCCCAGCTTTACAATGAGCAGTTCTTC.

J is TRBJ2-3 and V is TRBV19; D is unresolved. This CDR3 has 12 residues. Germline V gene lookup returns CDR1 LNHDA and CDR2 SQIVND (reference sequence). Between the trimmed V and J ends, which lost 7 bases and 4 bases, there was a span of 9 bases. CDR3 amino acids: CASTNGADTQYF. DNA of the CDR3: TGTGCCAGTACGAATGGAGCAGATACGCAGTATTTT.

This chain joins TRBV6-1 and TRBJ2-7; TRBD1 agrees at 8 bases. There are 14 residues in the CDR3. After removal of 4 bases from V and 4 bases from J, the junction contained 6 bases not matched to a gene. Germline CDR1 and CDR2: MNHNS and SASEGT. The CDR3 spells CASSGRTGSYEQYF. The CDR3 coding sequence is TGTGCCAGCAGTGGAAGGACAGGGTCGTACGAGCAGTACTTC.

The gene calls are TRBV5-1 and TRBJ2-5, with 12 bases lining up with TRBD2. CDR3 length: 19 amino acids. CDR1 is SGHRS and CDR2 is YFSETQ in the germline V gene. V shed 0 bases and J 4 bases; nucleotides not matched to a gene: 13. As DNA, the CDR3 is TGCGCCAGCAGCTTGGGCTGGATCCGTCTAGCGGGAGGGCCAGAGACCCAGTACTTC. Translated: CASSLGWIRLAGGPETQYF.

The table lists this clone with a count of one. CDR3 nucleotide sequence: TGTGCCAGCAGTTACAAGACCTTCTCGGCCTACAATGAGCAGTTCTTC. As protein: CASSYKTFSAYNEQFF. This chain uses TRBV6-5 with TRBJ2-1; D not certain. CDR3 length equals 16 residues. V gave up 2 bases and J gave up 2 bases, with 13 bases separating them. Germline assignment: CDR1 MNHEY and CDR2 SVGAGI.

This chain uses TRBV28 with TRBJ1-5; 10 bases fit TRBD1. V lost 6 bases to trimming and J lost 0 bases; unmatched junction nucleotides: 20. The CDR3 consists of 21 residues. The germline CDR1 and CDR2 sequences are MDHEN and SYDVKM. DNA of the CDR3: TGTGCCAGCAGCTTCCCTCCGAACTGGGACAGGGGTCTGTATAGCAATCAGCCCCAGCATTTT. The encoded protein is CASSFPPNWDRGLYSNQPQHF.